This T cell receptor beta chain came from a study of cytomegalovirus exposure and HLA in healthy donors. Study-level background: For the roughly 390 genotyped donors, 75% to 90% fell within the Caucasian-associated ancestry cluster.

60 Vbeta and 13 Jbeta primers were used in PCR. In the study's own analysis: In a later analysis, of 79 million or so unique beta chains, roughly 11 million appeared in at least two donors. Sequencing used immunoSEQ multiplex PCR; TCRdb keeps in-frame clones, though not all of them. Clone size and V and J calls were adopted from that table, with D and trimming inferred from the DNA. The sample includes roughly 200,000 clones, roughly 86% of them seen just once. The germline CDR1 and CDR2 sequences are WNHNN and SYGVQD (reference sequence). V dropped 0 bases and J dropped 2 bases, with 12 bases sitting between them. The CDR3 consists of 16 residues.

The chain is built from TRBV10-1 and TRBJ2-3; D is possibly TRBD2 (6 bases). This TCR was sampled from a man in his forties or fifties in good health and CMV-seropositive. Sequencing was carried out using PBMCs. Written as DNA, the CDR3 is TGCGCCAGCAGTGAGTCCGCGGGACTCAACACAGATACGCAGTATTTT. Amino acid sequence: CASSESAGLNTDTQYF.